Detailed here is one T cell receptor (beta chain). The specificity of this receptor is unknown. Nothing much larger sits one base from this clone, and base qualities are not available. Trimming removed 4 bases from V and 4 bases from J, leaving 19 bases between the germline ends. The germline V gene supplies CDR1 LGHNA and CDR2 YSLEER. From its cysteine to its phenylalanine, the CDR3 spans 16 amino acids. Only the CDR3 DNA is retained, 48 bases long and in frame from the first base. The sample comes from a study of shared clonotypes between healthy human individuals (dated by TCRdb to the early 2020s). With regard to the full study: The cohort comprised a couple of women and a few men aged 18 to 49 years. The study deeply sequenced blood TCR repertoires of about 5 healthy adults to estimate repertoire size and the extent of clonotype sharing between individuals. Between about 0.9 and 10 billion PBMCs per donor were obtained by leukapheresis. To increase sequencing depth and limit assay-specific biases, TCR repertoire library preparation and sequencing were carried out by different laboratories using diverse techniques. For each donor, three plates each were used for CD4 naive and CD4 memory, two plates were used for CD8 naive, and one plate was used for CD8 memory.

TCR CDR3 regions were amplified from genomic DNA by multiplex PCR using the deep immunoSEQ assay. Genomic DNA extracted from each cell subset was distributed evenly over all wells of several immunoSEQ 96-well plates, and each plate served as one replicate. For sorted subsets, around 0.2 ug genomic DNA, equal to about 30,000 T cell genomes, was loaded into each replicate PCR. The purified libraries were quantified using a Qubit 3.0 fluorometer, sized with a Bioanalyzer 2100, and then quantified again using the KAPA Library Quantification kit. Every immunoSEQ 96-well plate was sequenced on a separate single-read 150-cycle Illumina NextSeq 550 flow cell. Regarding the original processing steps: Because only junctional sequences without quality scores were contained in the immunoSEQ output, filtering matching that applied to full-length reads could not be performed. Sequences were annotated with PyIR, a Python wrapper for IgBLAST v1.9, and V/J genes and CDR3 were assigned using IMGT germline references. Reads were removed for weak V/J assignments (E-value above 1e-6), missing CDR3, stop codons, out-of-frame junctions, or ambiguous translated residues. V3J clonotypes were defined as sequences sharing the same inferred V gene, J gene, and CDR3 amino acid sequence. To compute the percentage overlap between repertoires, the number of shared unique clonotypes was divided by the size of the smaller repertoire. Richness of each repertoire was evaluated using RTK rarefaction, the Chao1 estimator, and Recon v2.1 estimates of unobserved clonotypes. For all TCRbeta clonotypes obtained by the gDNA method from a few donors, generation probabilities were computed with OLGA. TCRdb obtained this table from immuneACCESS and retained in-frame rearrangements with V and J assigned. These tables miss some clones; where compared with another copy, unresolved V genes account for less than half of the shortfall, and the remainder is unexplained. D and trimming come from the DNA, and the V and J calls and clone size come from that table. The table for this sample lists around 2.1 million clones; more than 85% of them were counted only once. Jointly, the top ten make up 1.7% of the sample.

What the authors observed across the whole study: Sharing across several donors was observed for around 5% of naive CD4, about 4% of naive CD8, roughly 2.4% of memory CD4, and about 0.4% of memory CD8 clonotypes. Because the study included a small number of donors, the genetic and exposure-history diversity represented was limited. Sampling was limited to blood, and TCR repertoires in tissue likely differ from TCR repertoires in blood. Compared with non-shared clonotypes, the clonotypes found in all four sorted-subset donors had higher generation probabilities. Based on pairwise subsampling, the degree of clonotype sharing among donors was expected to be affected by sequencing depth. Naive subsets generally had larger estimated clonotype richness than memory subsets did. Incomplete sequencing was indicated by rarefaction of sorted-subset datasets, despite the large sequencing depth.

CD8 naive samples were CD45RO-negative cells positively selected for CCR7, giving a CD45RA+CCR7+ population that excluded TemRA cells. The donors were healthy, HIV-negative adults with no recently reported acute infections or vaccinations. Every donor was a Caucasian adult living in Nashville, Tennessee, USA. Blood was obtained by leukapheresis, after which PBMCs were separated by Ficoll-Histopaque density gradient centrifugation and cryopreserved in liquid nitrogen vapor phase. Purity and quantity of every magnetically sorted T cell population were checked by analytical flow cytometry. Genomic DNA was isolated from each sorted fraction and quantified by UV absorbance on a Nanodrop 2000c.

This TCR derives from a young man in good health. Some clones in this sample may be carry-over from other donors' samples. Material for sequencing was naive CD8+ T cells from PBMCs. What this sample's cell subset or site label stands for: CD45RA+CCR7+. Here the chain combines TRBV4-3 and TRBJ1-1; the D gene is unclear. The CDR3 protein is CASSLGRASGGTEAFF. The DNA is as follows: TGCGCCAGCAGCCTCGGGAGAGCCTCAGGTGGCACTGAAGCTTTCTTT.